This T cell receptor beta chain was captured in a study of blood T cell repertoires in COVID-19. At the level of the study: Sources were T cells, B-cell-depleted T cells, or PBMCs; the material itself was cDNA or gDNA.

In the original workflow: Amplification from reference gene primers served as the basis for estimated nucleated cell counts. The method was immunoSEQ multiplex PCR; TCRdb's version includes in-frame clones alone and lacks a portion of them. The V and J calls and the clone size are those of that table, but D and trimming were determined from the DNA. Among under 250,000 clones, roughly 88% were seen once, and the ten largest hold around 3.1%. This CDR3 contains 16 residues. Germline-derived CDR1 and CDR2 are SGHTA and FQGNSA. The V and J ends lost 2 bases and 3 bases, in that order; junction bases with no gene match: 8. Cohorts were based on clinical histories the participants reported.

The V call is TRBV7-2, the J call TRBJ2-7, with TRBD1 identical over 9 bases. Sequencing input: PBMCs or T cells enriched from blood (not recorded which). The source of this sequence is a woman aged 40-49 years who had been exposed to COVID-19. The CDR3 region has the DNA TGTGCCAGCAGCTTAAGCGAGGGACAGGGCAACTACGAGCAGTACTTC. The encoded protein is CASSLSEGQGNYEQYF.